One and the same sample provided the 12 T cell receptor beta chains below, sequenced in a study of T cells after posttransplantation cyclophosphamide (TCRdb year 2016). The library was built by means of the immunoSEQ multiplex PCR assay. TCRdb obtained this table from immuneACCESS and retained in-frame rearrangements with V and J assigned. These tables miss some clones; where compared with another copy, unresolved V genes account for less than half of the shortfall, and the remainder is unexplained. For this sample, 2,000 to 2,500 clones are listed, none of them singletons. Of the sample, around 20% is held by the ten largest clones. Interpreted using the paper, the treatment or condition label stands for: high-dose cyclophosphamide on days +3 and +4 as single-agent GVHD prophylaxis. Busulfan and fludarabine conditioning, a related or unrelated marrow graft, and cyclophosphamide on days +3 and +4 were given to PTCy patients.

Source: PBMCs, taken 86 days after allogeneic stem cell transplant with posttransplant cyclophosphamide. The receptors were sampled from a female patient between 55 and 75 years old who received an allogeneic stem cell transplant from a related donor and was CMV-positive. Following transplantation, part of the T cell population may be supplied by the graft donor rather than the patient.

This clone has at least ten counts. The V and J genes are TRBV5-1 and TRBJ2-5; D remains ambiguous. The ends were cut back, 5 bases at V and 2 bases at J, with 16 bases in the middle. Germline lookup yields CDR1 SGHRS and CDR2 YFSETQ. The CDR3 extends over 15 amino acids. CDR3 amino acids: CASSFIDKQQETQYF. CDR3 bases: TGCGCCAGCAGTTTCATAGACAAGCAACAAGAGACCCAGTACTTC.

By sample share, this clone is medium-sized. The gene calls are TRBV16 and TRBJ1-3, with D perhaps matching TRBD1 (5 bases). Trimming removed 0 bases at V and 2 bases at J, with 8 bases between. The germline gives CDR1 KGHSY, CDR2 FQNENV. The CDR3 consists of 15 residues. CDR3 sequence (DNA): TGTGCCAGCAGCCAATCCGGGGGAGCTGGAAACACCATATATTTT. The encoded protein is CASSQSGGAGNTIYF.

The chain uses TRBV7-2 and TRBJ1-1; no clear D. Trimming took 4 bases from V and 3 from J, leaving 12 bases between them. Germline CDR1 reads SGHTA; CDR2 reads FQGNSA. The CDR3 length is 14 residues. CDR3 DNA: TGTGCCAGCAGCTCGCTTTTGGCATACACTGAAGCTTTCTTT. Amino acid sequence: CASSSLLAYTEAFF.

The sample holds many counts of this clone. The CDR3 DNA sequence: TGTGCCACCAGCAGGGACAGGGGCGGCTACACCTTC. It translates to CATSRDRGGYTF. The chain uses TRBV15 and TRBJ1-2; the match to TRBD1 covers 9 bases. J gave up 8 bases and V 3 bases, and 1 base lay outside the gene matches. The CDR3 loop spans 12 amino acids. Germline values: CDR1 LNHNV, CDR2 YYDKDF (reference sequence).

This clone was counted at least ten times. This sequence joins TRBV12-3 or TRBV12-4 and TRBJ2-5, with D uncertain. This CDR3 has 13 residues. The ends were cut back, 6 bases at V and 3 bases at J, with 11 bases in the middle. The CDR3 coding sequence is TGTGCCAGCAGCGCGGAACCGAAAGAGACCCAGTACTTC. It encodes CASSAEPKETQYF.

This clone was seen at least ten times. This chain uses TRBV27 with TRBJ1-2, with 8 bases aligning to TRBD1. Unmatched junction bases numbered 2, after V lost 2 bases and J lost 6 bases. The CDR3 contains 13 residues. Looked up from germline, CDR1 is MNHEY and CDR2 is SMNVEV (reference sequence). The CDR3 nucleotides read TGTGCCAGCAGTTTAACAGGGGGGAATGGCTACACCTTC. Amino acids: CASSLTGGNGYTF.

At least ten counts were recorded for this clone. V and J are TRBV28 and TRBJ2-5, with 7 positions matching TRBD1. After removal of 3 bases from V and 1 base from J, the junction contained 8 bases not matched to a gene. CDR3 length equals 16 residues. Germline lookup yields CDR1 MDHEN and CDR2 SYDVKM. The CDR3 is CASSLGRGTLQETQYF. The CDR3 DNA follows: TGTGCCAGCAGTTTGGGCAGGGGGACGCTCCAAGAGACCCAGTACTTC.

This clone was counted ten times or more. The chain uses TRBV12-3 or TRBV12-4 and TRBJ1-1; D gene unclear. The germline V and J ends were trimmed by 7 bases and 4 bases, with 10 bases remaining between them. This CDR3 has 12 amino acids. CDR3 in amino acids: CASTRRGTEAFF. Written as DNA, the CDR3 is TGTGCCAGCACCCGACGGGGCACTGAAGCTTTCTTT.

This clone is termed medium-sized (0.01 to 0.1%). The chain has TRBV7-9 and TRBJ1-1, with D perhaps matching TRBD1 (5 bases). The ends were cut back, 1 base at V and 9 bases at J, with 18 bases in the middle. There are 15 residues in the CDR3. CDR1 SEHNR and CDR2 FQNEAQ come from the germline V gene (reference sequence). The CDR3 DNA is TGTGCCAGCAGCTTAGTCTTGGGGACTCAGGTGAAAGCTTTCTTT. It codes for CASSLVLGTQVKAFF.

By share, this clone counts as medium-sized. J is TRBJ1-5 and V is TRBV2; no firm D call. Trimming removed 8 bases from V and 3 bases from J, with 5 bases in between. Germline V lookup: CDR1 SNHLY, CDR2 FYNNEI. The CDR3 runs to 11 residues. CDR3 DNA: TGTGCCAGCGGCAACAATCAGCCCCAGCATTTT. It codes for CASGNNQPQHF.

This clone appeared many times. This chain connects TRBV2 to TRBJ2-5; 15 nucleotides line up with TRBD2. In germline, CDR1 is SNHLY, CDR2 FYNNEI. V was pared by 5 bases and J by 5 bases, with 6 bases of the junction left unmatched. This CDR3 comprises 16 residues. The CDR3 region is CASSRGTSGGPETQYF. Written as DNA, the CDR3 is TGTGCCAGCAGTAGAGGGACTAGCGGGGGGCCGGAGACCCAGTACTTC.

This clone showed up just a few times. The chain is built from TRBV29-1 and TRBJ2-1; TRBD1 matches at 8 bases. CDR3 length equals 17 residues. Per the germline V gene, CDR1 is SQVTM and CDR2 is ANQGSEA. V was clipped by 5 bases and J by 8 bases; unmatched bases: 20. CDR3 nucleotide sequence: TGCAGCGTTCAGTCCAGGACAGGGCATGGTACCCGCGATGAGCAGTTCTTC. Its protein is CSVQSRTGHGTRDEQFF.